This TCR beta chain was found in a study of blood T cell repertoires in COVID-19. Study-wide context: Sources were T cells, B-cell-depleted T cells, or PBMCs; the material itself was cDNA or gDNA.

The data were produced by immunoSEQ multiplex PCR, yet TCRdb's version contains in-frame clones alone and is incomplete. The sample shows under 550,000 clones, roughly 89% of them seen only once. CDR1 is SGHAT, CDR2 FQNNGV, per germline. The CDR3 consists of 14 residues. V shed 7 bases and J 7 bases; nucleotides not matched to a gene: 8. Enrolled during active infection, Seattle patients were then followed longitudinally. This sequence joins TRBV11-2 and TRBJ1-4; TRBD1 matches at 8 bases. The sample was peripheral blood. This clonotype originated in a man between 18 and 35 years old with COVID-19, enrolled during active disease. Written as DNA, the CDR3 is TGTGCCAGCACCGACGACAGGGGTAGTGAAAAACTGTTTTTT. Amino acid sequence: CASTDDRGSEKLFF. Combining the CDR3 with reference TRBV11-2 and TRBJ1-4 gives the whole variable domain EAGVAQSPRYKIIEKRQSVAFWCNPISGHATLYWYQQILGQGPKLLIQFQNNGVVDDSQLPKDRFSAERLKGVDSTLKIQPAKLEDSAVYLCASTDDRGSEKLFFGSGTQLSVL.